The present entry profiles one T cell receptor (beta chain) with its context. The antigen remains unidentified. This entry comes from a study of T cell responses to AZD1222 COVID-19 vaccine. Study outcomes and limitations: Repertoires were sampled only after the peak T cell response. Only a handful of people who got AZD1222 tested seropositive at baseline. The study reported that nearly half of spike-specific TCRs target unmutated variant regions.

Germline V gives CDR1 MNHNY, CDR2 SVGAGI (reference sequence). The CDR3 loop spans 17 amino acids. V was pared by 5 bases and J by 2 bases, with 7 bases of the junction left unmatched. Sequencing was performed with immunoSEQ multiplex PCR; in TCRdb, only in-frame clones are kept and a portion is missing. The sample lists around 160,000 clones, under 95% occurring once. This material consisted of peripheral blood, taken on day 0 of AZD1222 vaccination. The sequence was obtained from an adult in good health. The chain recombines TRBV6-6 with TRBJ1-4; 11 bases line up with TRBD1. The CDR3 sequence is CASSLRTGGFTNEKLFF. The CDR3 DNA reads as TGTGCCAGCAGTCTACGGACAGGGGGCTTTACTAATGAAAAACTGTTTTTT.